The 11 T cell receptor beta chains given below trace back to one sample, sequenced in a study of blood T cell repertoires in COVID-19. Repertoires were generated with immunoSEQ multiplex PCR, while TCRdb's copy carries only in-frame clones and drops some. The sample consists of around 120,000 clones, almost 80% of them appearing once. The sequencing input was peripheral blood. The receptor set was obtained from a human donor in a cohort sampled during active COVID-19.

The chain combines TRBV2 with TRBJ2-3, with TRBD1 as a possible D gene (6 bases). The CDR3 is made up of 12 amino acids. Trimming took off 8 bases at V and 2 bases at J, with 8 bases between the two ends. The germline V gene encodes CDR1 SNHLY and CDR2 FYNNEI. The CDR3 reads CASHRDTDTQYF. The CDR3 bases are TGTGCCAGCCACAGGGACACAGATACGCAGTATTTT. Full variable domain (rest looked up from reference TRBV2 and TRBJ2-3): EPEVTQTPSHQVTQMGQEVILRCVPISNHLYFYWYRQILGQKVEFLVSFYNNEISEKSEIFDDQFSVERPDGSNFTLKIRSTKLEDSAMYFCASHRDTDTQYFGPGTRLTVL.

The J gene is TRBJ2-3, the V gene TRBV11-2; D is undetermined. V was clipped by 2 bases and J by 6 bases, with 9 bases between them. The CDR3 sequence is 13 residues long. Germline loops: CDR1 SGHAT, CDR2 FQNNGV. CDR3 region: CASSLPVRDTQYF. CDR3 in DNA: TGTGCCAGCAGCTTACCGGTCCGGGATACGCAGTATTTT.

V usage is TRBV6-2 or TRBV6-3 and J usage is TRBJ1-1, with TRBD1 as a possible D gene (5 bases). Germline values: CDR1 MNHEY, CDR2 SVGEGT. Trimming removed 4 bases at V and 2 bases at J, with 11 bases between. CDR3 length equals 14 residues. In DNA, the CDR3 is TGTGCCAGCAGTTCTCCAGGGCTTAACACTGAAGCTTTCTTT. This translates into CASSSPGLNTEAFF.

This clone was recorded a few times. The genes are TRBV18 and TRBJ1-2; maybe TRBD1 (5 bases). Germline V gene data show CDR1 as KGHSH and CDR2 as LQKENI. Trimming shortened V by 2 bases and J by 10 bases, and 14 bases separated the two germline ends. The CDR3 has 13 amino acids. CDR3 bases: TGTGCCAGCTCACCAGGGACTTCCGAGGTCTACACCTTC. Translated: CASSPGTSEVYTF.

This clone was detected a few times. The V gene is TRBV7-2, the J gene TRBJ1-4, with a weak D call TRBD1 (5 bases). CDR1 SGHTA and CDR2 FQGNSA come from the germline V gene. Trimming stripped 6 bases from V and 7 bases from J, with 15 bases between. CDR3 length equals 14 residues. The CDR3 DNA reads TGTGCCAGCAGTGTTTGGCAGGGAAGTGAAAAACTGTTTTTT. It encodes CASSVWQGSEKLFF.

The CDR3 region has the DNA TGTGCCAGCAGTTTATCGAGGACAGACAATGAGCAGTTCTTC. Translated: CASSLSRTDNEQFF. This chain connects TRBV28 to TRBJ2-1, with a tentative D call TRBD1 (6 bases). The germline V gene encodes CDR1 MDHEN and CDR2 SYDVKM. The V end lost 1 base, the J end lost 5 bases, and 9 bases lay between the germline ends. The CDR3 contains 14 residues.

This clone showed up just once. The genes are TRBV11-2 and TRBJ2-7; the match to TRBD1 covers 12 bases. CDR1 is SGHAT, CDR2 FQNNGV, per germline. The junction had 7 bases not matched to a gene; V was cut back by 6 bases and J by 4 bases. The CDR3 loop spans 15 amino acids. The CDR3, as DNA: TGTGCCAGCAGGGGGACAGGGGGCGCCGGGTACGAGCAGTACTTC. Residues: CASRGTGGAGYEQYF.

This chain connects TRBV3-1 (or the pseudogene TRBV3-2) to TRBJ1-1, with D possibly matching TRBD1 (5 bases). Germline V gene data show CDR1 as LGHDT and CDR2 as YNNKEL (reference sequence). The CDR3 has 17 residues. Trimming took 5 bases from V and 1 from J, leaving 20 bases between them. The CDR3 nucleotides are TGTGCCAGCAGCAAAGGGGACTCCCGGAGGACGAACACTGAAGCTTTCTTT. Translating it yields CASSKGDSRRTNTEAFF.

The chain links TRBV18 to TRBJ2-4; 9 bases agree with TRBD1. The CDR3 is made up of 14 amino acids. The germline V gene has CDR1 KGHSH and CDR2 LQKENI. The ends lost 4 bases at V and 6 bases at J; junction bases unmatched: 4. CDR3 bases: TGTGCCAGCTCACGTACAGGGGGCCTAAACATTCAGTACTTC. Translated, it gives CASSRTGGLNIQYF.

This clone was seen more than once but under ten times. The V gene is TRBV5-1, the J gene TRBJ1-1; TRBD1 matches 9 bases. The germline V gene encodes CDR1 SGHRS and CDR2 YFSETQ. With 5 bases clipped from V and 7 bases from J, the junction kept 6 bases outside the gene matches. This CDR3 contains 13 residues. CDR3 amino acids: CASSRQGDGEAFF. The CDR3 DNA reads TGCGCCAGCAGTAGACAGGGGGACGGTGAAGCTTTCTTT.

This chain uses TRBV21-1 with TRBJ1-2; no DNA check was done on the table's D call, TRBD1. TRBV21-1 is a pseudogene segment. This CDR3 comprises 16 residues. DNA of the CDR3: TGTGCCAGCAGCGGGACAGGGCGCCCGGGAGTGGATGGCTACACCTTC. It encodes CASSGTGRPGVDGYTF.